A selection of T cell receptor beta chains follows, all from one sample in a study of blood T cell repertoires in COVID-19. Profiled with immunoSEQ multiplex PCR; TCRdb holds only in-frame clones, not every one. Here the sample spans about 74,000 clones, roughly four fifths being singletons. Sequenced sample: peripheral blood. These receptors were obtained from a man aged 65 to 79 with acute or convalescent COVID-19. The CDR3 runs from the conserved cysteine through the conserved F or W. D genes are given only for firm matches. Only some rows state a clone size, as once, few, many or a class for expanded clones.

CASSPGTGVTDTQYF | TGTGCCAGCTCACCAGGGACAGGGGTGACAGATACGCAGTATTTT | TRBD1 | TRBV18 | once | TRBJ2-3
CASSSFEGARTEAFF | TGTGCCAGCAGCTCGTTTGAGGGCGCGCGCACTGAAGCTTTCTTT | - | TRBV11-1 | - | TRBJ1-1
CASKGQGNQPQHF | TGTGCCAGCAAGGGGCAGGGTAATCAGCCCCAGCATTTT | - | TRBV28 | - | TRBJ1-5
CASSREGDRAPLHF | TGTGCCAGCAGCCGCGAGGGCGACCGAGCACCCCTCCACTTT | - | TRBV4-2 | - | TRBJ1-6
CSASAGGAGYNSPLHF | TGCAGTGCTAGTGCCGGGGGGGCGGGATATAATTCACCCCTCCACTTT | - | TRBV20-1 | - | TRBJ1-6
CASSHPRGLQVTEAFF | TGCGCCAGCAGCCACCCCAGGGGCCTTCAGGTCACTGAAGCTTTCTTT | - | TRBV4-1 | - | TRBJ1-1
CASSFSSNQPQHF | TGTGCCAGCAGCTTCTCCAGCAATCAGCCCCAGCATTTT | - | TRBV7-9 | - | TRBJ1-5
CASSAGTGVLGANVLTF | TGTGCCAGCAGCGCCGGGACAGGGGTACTGGGGGCCAACGTCCTGACTTTC | TRBD1 | TRBV9 | many | TRBJ2-6
CASSPGASGGHFGIDEQFF | TGTGCCAGCAGCCCCGGGGCTAGCGGGGGCCACTTTGGCATAGATGAGCAGTTCTTC | TRBD2 | TRBV11-2 | - | TRBJ2-1
CSVDLGLQETQYF | TGCAGCGTTGATCTGGGACTCCAAGAGACCCAGTACTTC | - | TRBV29-1 | - | TRBJ2-5
CAWRLGLAGGELFF | TGTGCCTGGAGACTGGGACTAGCGGGCGGGGAGCTGTTTTTT | TRBD2 | TRBV30 | once | TRBJ2-2
CASSPRDSYEQYF | TGTGCCAGCAGCCCTCGGGACTCCTACGAGCAGTACTTC | - | TRBV3-1/TRBV3-2 | - | TRBJ2-7
CASSFRGDVVGGELFF | TGTGCCAGCAGCTTTAGGGGTGATGTTGTCGGTGGGGAGCTGTTTTTT | - | TRBV5-5 | - | TRBJ2-2
CASSFRTSQYEQYF | TGCGCCAGCAGCTTTCGGACTAGCCAGTACGAGCAGTACTTC | TRBD2 | TRBV5-1 | - | TRBJ2-7
CASSIQGLPYSGNTIYF | TGTGCCAGTAGTATCCAGGGACTTCCTTACTCTGGAAACACCATATATTTT | - | TRBV19 | - | TRBJ1-3
CASSLRGGELFF | TGTGCCAGCAGTTTAAGGGGGGGGGAGCTGTTTTTT | - | TRBV27 | - | TRBJ2-2
CASRPSSGSYNEQFF | TGTGCCAGCAGACCCTCTAGCGGTTCATACAATGAGCAGTTCTTC | TRBD2 | TRBV2 | - | TRBJ2-1
CASSRDEETQYF | TGTGCCAGCAGTCGGGATGAAGAGACCCAGTACTTC | - | TRBV12-3/TRBV12-4 | - | TRBJ2-5
CASSEASRAQPQHF | TGTGCCAGCAGTGAAGCCTCGAGGGCTCAGCCCCAGCATTTT | - | TRBV6-1 | - | TRBJ1-5
CASSLLGTAYNEQFF | TGCGCCAGCAGCTTGCTCGGGACAGCTTACAATGAGCAGTTCTTC | TRBD1 | TRBV5-1 | - | TRBJ2-1
CASSIAPGQGPFF | TGTGCCAGTAGTATAGCGCCGGGACAGGGACCTTTCTTT | TRBD1 | TRBV19 | - | TRBJ1-1
CATSDPTPGANEQFF | TGTGCCACCAGTGACCCGACTCCCGGAGCCAATGAGCAGTTCTTC | - | TRBV24-1 | - | TRBJ2-1
CSVWTGYGYTF | TGCAGCGTATGGACAGGCTATGGCTACACCTTC | TRBD1 | TRBV29-1 | - | TRBJ1-2
CASSFPRDLPTRSTGELFF | TGTGCCAGCAGTTTCCCCCGGGACTTGCCCACACGTAGCACCGGGGAGCTGTTTTTT | - | TRBV2 | - | TRBJ2-2
CASSHHAVTDTQYF | TGTGCCAGCAGCCATCACGCGGTCACAGATACGCAGTATTTT | - | TRBV3-1/TRBV3-2 | - | TRBJ2-3
CASSYELRGARSGYTF | TGTGCCAGCAGCTACGAATTAAGGGGTGCAAGAAGTGGCTACACCTTC | - | TRBV7-3 | - | TRBJ1-2
CASSFSGLDGYTF | TGTGCCAGCAGTTTCAGTGGCCTGGATGGCTACACCTTC | - | TRBV6-6 | - | TRBJ1-2
CASSITSGPNVGQFF | TGTGCCAGCAGCATTACTAGCGGGCCTAACGTGGGGCAGTTCTTC | TRBD2 | TRBV7-8 | once | TRBJ2-1
CASSYSGGGVFF | TGTGCCAGCAGTTACTCGGGGGGAGGGGTGTTTTTT | TRBD2 | TRBV6-5 | - | TRBJ2-2
CASSLVGPTNYGYTF | TGTGCCAGCAGCCTGGTTGGGCCCACTAACTATGGCTACACCTTC | - | TRBV5-6 | - | TRBJ1-2
CATSDGDRGTGELFF | TGTGCCACCAGTGATGGGGACAGGGGGACCGGGGAGCTGTTTTTT | TRBD1 | TRBV24-1 | - | TRBJ2-2
CASSITQSSGNTIYF | TGTGCCAGCAGTATAACACAGAGCTCTGGAAACACCATATATTTT | - | TRBV6-5 | once | TRBJ1-3
CASSYSSLRENTEAFF | TGTGCCAGCAGTTACTCTAGCTTGCGGGAAAACACTGAAGCTTTCTTT | - | TRBV6-5 | - | TRBJ1-1
CASRYRASGNTGELFF | TGTGCCAGCAGGTACCGGGCTAGCGGGAACACCGGGGAGCTGTTTTTT | TRBD2 | TRBV5-6 | - | TRBJ2-2
CASELRDPSGVRTDTQYF | TGTGCCAGCGAACTTAGGGACCCGTCGGGGGTACGCACAGATACGCAGTATTTT | - | TRBV7-8 | - | TRBJ2-3